The next 3 T cell receptor beta chains were all read from a single sample in a study of CD8+CD57+ T cells in acquired aplastic anemia. Genomic DNA provided the template from which TCR beta VDJ and CDR3 profiles were obtained. MiXCR, run by TCRdb on the reads, gives a single entry per CDR3 protein. This repertoire shows 95,000 to 150,000 distinct CDR3 sequences, about 43% found once; its top ten account for about 2.4%. Patients included in sequencing had previously demonstrated CD8+CD57+ cell expansion by flow cytometry. The sequenced sample was sorted CD4+, CD8+, or CD8+CD57+ T cells (not recorded which) from PBMCs. The source of these receptors is a human donor with aplastic anemia.

Ten or more counts support this clonotype. This chain uses TRBV12-3 or TRBV12-4 with TRBJ1-5, with 8 bases fitting TRBD1. J lost 9 bases, V lost 4 bases, and 5 bases had no gene match. The CDR3 sequence is 13 residues long. In DNA form, the CDR3 reads TGTGCCAGCAGTTGGGGACAGGTTTTGCCCCAGCATTTT. Encoded protein: CASSWGQVLPQHF.

The CDR3 DNA is TGTGCCATCGGGACTAGCGGGGGAAGCACAGATACGCAGTATTTT. This sequence encodes CAIGTSGGSTDTQYF. This rearrangement joins TRBV10-3 to TRBJ2-3, with 14 bases fitting TRBD2. Trimming removed 8 bases from V and 0 bases from J; junction bases left unmatched: 1. Germline V gene data show CDR1 as ENHRY and CDR2 as SYGVKD. The CDR3 is 15 residues long.

Worth noting for this clonotype: One base away lies a much larger clone, so this may be a sequencing read error. This chain links TRBV11-1 with TRBJ2-4; a weak D match, TRBD1 (6 bases). CDR1 and CDR2 from the germline V gene are SGHAT and FQDESV (reference sequence). The CDR3 extends over 19 amino acids. This CDR3 is CASGLLDSTGLLAKNIQYF. The CDR3 DNA reads TGTGCCAGCGGCTTACTAGACTCGACAGGATTACTAGCCAAAAACATTCAGTACTTC.